This T cell receptor beta chain was sequenced during a study of T cell changes during pregnancy in multiple sclerosis (dated by TCRdb to between 2017 and 2020). Looking at the study overall: Changes in the T cell repertoire over the course of pregnancy were examined in this study in women with multiple sclerosis.

To note about this clone: Its antigen is still unknown. Nothing much larger sits one base from this clone, and base qualities are not available.

The protocol used for the library was the immunoSEQ multiplex PCR assay. TCRdb obtained this table from immuneACCESS and retained in-frame rearrangements with V and J assigned. These tables miss some clones; where compared with another copy, unresolved V genes account for less than half of the shortfall, and the remainder is unexplained. A total of 50,000 to 60,000 clones appear in this sample, 90% of them only once. The ten largest clonotypes hold just under 0.6% of the sample. The CDR3 measures 14 amino acids from cysteine to phenylalanine. Of all the DNA, just the CDR3 is kept, 42 bases in frame from base 1. V loses 0 bases, J loses 3 bases, and the germline ends lie 10 bases apart. For CDR1 and CDR2, the germline V gene lists SGDLS and YYNGEE.

The sequence is built from TRBV9 and TRBJ2-7; no D gene call is confident. Specimen: CD4+ T cells from peripheral blood mononuclear cells, collected in the first trimester of pregnancy. This TCR came from a female donor with multiple sclerosis, enrolled in a pregnancy study. The CDR3 amino acid sequence is: CASSVGTSGYEQYF. The bases are TGTGCCAGCAGCGTAGGAACGTCGGGCTACGAGCAGTACTTC.